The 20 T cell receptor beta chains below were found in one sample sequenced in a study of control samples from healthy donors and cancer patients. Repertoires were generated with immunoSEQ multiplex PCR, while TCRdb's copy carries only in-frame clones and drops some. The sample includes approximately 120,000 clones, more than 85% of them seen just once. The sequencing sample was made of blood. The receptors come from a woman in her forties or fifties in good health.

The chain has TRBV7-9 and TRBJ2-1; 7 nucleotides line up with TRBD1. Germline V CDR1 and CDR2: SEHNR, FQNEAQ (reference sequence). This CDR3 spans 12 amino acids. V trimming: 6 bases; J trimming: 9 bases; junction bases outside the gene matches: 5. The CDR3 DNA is TGTGCCAGCAGACCGGACAGGCCTGAGCAGTTCTTC. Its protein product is CASRPDRPEQFF.

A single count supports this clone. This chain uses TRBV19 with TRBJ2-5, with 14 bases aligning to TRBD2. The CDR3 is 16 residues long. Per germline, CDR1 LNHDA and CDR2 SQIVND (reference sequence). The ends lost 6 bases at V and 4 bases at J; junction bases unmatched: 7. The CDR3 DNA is TGTGCCAGTAGGGGACAGACTAGCGGGAGGGTAGAGACCCAGTACTTC. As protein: CASRGQTSGRVETQYF.

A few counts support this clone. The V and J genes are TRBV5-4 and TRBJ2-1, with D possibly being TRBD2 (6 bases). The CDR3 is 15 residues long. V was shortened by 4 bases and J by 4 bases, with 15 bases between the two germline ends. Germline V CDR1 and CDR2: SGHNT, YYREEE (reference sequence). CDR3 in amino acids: CASSPSGRGYNEQFF. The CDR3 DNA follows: TGTGCCAGCAGCCCTTCGGGGCGGGGTTACAATGAGCAGTTCTTC.

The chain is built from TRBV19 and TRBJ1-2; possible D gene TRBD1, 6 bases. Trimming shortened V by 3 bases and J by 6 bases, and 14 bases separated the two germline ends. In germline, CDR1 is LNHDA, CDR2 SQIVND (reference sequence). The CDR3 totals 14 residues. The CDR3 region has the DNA TGTGCCAGTAGTATCTTCAGGGGCGCAGATGGCTACACCTTC. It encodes CASSIFRGADGYTF.

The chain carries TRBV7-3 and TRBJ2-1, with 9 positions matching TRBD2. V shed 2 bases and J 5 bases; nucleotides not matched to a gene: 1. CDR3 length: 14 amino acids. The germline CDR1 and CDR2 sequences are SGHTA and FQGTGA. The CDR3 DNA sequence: TGTGCCAGCAGCTTAGCGGGAGGGAACAATGAGCAGTTCTTC. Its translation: CASSLAGGNNEQFF.

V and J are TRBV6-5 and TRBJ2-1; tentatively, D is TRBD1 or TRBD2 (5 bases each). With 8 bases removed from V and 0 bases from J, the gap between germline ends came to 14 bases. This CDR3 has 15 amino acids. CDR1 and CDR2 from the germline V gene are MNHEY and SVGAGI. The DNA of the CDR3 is TGTGCCAGCTACAGTAGGGGAGTCTCCTACAATGAGCAGTTCTTC. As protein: CASYSRGVSYNEQFF.

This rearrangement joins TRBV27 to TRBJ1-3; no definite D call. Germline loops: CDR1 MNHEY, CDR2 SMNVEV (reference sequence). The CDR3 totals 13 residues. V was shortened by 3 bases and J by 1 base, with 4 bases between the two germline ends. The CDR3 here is CASSFSSGNTIYF. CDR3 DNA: TGTGCCAGCAGTTTCAGTTCTGGAAACACCATATATTTT.

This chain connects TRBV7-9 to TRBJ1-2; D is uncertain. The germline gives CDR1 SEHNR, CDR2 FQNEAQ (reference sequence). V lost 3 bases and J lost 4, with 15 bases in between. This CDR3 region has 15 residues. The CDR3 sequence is CASSFPGRKPYGYTF. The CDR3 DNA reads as TGTGCCAGCAGCTTCCCAGGAAGAAAACCCTATGGCTACACCTTC. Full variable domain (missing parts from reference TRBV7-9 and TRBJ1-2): DTGVSQNPRHKITKRGQNVTFRCDPISEHNRLYWYRQTLGQGPEFLTYFQNEAQLEKSRLLSDRFSAERPKGSFSTLEIQRTEQGDSAMYLCASSFPGRKPYGYTFGSGTRLTVV.

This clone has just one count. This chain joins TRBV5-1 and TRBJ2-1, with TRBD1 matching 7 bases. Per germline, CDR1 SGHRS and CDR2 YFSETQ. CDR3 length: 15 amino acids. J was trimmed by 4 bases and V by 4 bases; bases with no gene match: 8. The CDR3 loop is CASSPTRDRYNEQFF. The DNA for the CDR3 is TGCGCCAGCAGCCCGACACGGGACAGATACAATGAGCAGTTCTTC.

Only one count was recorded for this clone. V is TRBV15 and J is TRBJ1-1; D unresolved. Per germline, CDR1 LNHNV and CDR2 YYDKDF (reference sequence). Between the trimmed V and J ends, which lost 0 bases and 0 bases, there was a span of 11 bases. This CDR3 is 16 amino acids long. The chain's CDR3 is CATSRDRAALNTEAFF. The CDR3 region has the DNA TGTGCCACCAGCAGAGATAGGGCAGCTTTGAACACTGAAGCTTTCTTT. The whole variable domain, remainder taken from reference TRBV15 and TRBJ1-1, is DAMVIQNPRYQVTQFGKPVTLSCSQTLNHNVMYWYQQKSSQAPKLLFHYYDKDFNNEADTPDNFQSRRPNTSFCFLDIRSPGLGDTAMYLCATSRDRAALNTEAFFGQGTRLTVV.

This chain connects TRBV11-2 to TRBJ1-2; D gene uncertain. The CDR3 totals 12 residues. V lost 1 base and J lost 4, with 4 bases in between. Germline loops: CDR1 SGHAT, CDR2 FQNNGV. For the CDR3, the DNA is TGTGCCAGCAGCTTAGTCGGCTATGGCTACACCTTC. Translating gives CASSLVGYGYTF.

The CDR3 DNA reads as TGTGCCAGTAGTATGAATCAGGGGGTCTCTGGAAACACCATATATTTT. Translating it yields CASSMNQGVSGNTIYF. The chain joins TRBV19 to TRBJ1-3; 7 bases map to TRBD1. The CDR3 covers 16 residues. Trimming cost V 3 bases and J 0 bases; bases outside gene matches: 5. Per germline, CDR1 LNHDA and CDR2 SQIVND (reference sequence). Drawing the rest from reference TRBV19 and TRBJ1-3, the complete variable domain is DGGITQSPKYLFRKEGQNVTLSCEQNLNHDAMYWYRQDPGQGLRLIYYSQIVNDFQKGDIAEGYSVSREKKESFPLTVTSAQKNPTAFYLCASSMNQGVSGNTIYFGEGSWLTVV.

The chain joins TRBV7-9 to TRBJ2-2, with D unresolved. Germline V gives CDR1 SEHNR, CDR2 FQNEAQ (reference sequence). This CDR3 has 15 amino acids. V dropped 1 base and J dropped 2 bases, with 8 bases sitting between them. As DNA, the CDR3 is TGTGCCAGCAGCTTAGAAGGCGGCAACACCGGGGAGCTGTTTTTT. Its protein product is CASSLEGGNTGELFF.

The CDR3 loop reads CASRREVWDEQFF. DNA for the CDR3: TGTGCCAGCAGGCGGGAGGTCTGGGATGAGCAGTTCTTC. The genes are TRBV6-5 and TRBJ2-1, with 8 bases that match TRBD2. V lost 6 bases, J lost 8 bases, and 6 bases stayed unmatched. The germline V gene has CDR1 MNHEY and CDR2 SVGAGI. The CDR3 loop spans 13 amino acids.

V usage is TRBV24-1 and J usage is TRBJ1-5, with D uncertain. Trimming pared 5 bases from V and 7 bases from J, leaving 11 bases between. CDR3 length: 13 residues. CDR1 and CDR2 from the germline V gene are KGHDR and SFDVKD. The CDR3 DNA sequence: TGTGCCACCAGTGCAGTAGATGGGCAGCCCCAGCATTTT. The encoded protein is CATSAVDGQPQHF.

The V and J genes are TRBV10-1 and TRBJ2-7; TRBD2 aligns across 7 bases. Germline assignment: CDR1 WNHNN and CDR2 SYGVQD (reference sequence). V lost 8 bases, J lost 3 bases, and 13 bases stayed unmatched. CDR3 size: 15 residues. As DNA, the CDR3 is TGCGCCAGCCCCCTCAGGGAGGGTATGAGCTACGAGCAGTACTTC. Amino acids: CASPLREGMSYEQYF.

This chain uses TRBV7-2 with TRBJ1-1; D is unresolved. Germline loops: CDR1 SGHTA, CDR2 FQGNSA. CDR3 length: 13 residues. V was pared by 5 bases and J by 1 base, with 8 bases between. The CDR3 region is CASSLQRNTEAFF. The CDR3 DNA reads TGTGCCAGCAGCCTCCAAAGGAACACTGAAGCTTTCTTT.

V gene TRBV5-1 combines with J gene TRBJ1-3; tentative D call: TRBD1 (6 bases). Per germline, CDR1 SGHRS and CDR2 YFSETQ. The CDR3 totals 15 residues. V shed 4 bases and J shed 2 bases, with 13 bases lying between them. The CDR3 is CASSIGQRTGNTIYF. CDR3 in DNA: TGCGCCAGCAGCATAGGACAGAGAACTGGAAACACCATATATTTT.

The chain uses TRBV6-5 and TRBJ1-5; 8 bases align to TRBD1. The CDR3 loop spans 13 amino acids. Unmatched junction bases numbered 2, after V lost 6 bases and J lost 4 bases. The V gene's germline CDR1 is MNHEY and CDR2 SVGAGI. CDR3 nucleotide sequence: TGTGCCAGCAGACGGACAGGGAATCAGCCCCAGCATTTT. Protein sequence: CASRRTGNQPQHF.

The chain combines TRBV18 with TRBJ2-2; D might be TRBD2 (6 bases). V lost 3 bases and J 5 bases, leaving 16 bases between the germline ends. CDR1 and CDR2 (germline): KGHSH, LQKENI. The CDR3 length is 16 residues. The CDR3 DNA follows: TGTGCCAGCTCACCCGAGCGGGCCGGCGGGACCGGGGAGCTGTTTTTT. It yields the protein CASSPERAGGTGELFF.